This TCR beta chain was sequenced during a study of cytomegalovirus exposure and HLA in healthy donors. With 60 Vbeta and 13 Jbeta primers, the PCR was carried out. The repertoire was sequenced with immunoSEQ multiplex PCR; TCRdb's copy has only in-frame clones and lacks some. In the table there are more than 140,000 clones, 64% of which are singletons. V gave up 0 bases and J gave up 3 bases, with 9 bases separating them. Germline V gene lookup returns CDR1 SGHNT and CDR2 YYREEE (reference sequence). The CDR3 contains 14 residues. The chain recombines TRBV5-4 with TRBJ1-1, with D unresolved. What was sequenced was PBMCs. This clonotype was obtained from a woman aged 25 to 45 in good health and CMV-seropositive. The CDR3: CASSLASVYTEAFF. The CDR3 DNA is TGTGCCAGCAGCTTGGCCTCAGTGTACACTGAAGCTTTCTTT.